Listed below are T cell receptor beta chains from one sample, sequenced in a study of shared clonotypes between healthy human individuals. Method: immunoSEQ multiplex PCR; TCRdb's copy keeps in-frame clones and lacks some. This repertoire shows roughly 1 million clones, about 74% found once; its top ten account for about 1.5%. Sample: memory CD4+ T cells sorted from blood. The origin of the receptors is a man between 18 and 35 years old in good health. Both conserved end residues are part of each CDR3. The D gene is left open where the match is weak. Clone size is shown for a subset of rows, as once, few, many or a class of expanded clone.

>TRBV29-1|.|TRBJ1-2|.
CSVNRDGYGYTF
TGCAGCGTTAACAGGGACGGATATGGCTACACCTTC
>TRBV7-3|.|TRBJ2-3|.
CASSLSGRDTQYF
TGTGCCAGCAGCTTAAGCGGTCGGGATACGCAGTATTTT
>TRBV30|.|TRBJ1-3|.
CACPLPSGNTIYF
TGTGCCTGCCCACTCCCCTCTGGAAACACCATATATTTT
>TRBV7-2|.|TRBJ2-2|.
CASSAPGELFF
TGTGCCAGCAGCGCCCCGGGGGAGCTGTTTTTT
>TRBV6-5|.|TRBJ1-6|.
CASKDSGAANSPLHF
TGTGCCAGCAAAGATTCAGGAGCCGCTAATTCACCCCTCCACTTT
>TRBV19|.|TRBJ2-3|TRBD2
CASEKRGASDTQYF
TGTGCCAGTGAAAAGCGGGGGGCTTCAGATACGCAGTATTTT
>TRBV7-2|few|TRBJ2-7|.
CASSFSGTDPYEQYF
TGTGCCAGCAGCTTCTCCGGGACGGACCCCTACGAGCAGTACTTC
>TRBV5-4|few|TRBJ2-7|.
CASSRTGNEQYF
TGTGCCAGCAGCCGTACAGGGAACGAGCAGTACTTC
>TRBV6-5|few|TRBJ2-6|.
CASSYDNSGANVLTF
TGTGCCAGCAGTTACGACAACTCTGGGGCCAACGTCCTGACTTTC
>TRBV6-1|.|TRBJ2-7|.
CASILGAGPRREQYF
TGTGCCAGCATATTGGGGGCGGGACCGCGACGGGAGCAGTACTTC
>TRBV20-1|.|TRBJ1-5|.
CSAGDQPQHF
TGCAGTGCTGGAGATCAGCCCCAGCATTTT